This is a list of T cell receptor beta chains from one sample in a study of B cell selection in AIRE deficiency. Measured with immunoSEQ multiplex PCR; TCRdb has only the in-frame clones, and not every one. The table records about 18,000 clones, about 92% of them present only once. Sequenced input: CD4+CD25+ Tregs sorted from PBMCs. These receptors were taken from a human donor in good health. Each CDR3 is given with its conserved first and last residue. D genes are given only for firm matches. The size of a clone is reported for some rows only, either as once, few or many, or as a class for expanded clones.

TRBV5-1	.	.	TRBJ2-2	CASSPMTRANTGELFF	TGCGCCAGCAGCCCAATGACTCGAGCGAACACCGGGGAGCTGTTTTTT
TRBV18	.	.	TRBJ1-1	CASSPATGLTRRAFF	TGTGCCAGCTCACCCGCGACAGGATTGACGCGAAGGGCTTTCTTT
TRBV28	TRBD2	.	TRBJ2-1	CASSGLAGAGEQFF	TGTGCCAGCTCAGGACTAGCGGGTGCCGGGGAGCAGTTCTTC
TRBV5-1	.	.	TRBJ1-3	CASSAGTAGNTIYF	TGCGCCAGCAGCGCAGGGACGGCTGGAAACACCATATATTTT
TRBV5-1	.	.	TRBJ2-3	CASSLDGDTQYF	TGCGCCAGCAGCTTGGACGGGGATACGCAGTATTTT
TRBV28	.	.	TRBJ2-7	CASSSAAQGPYEQYF	TGTGCCAGCAGTTCCGCCGCCCAGGGCCCCTACGAGCAGTACTTC
TRBV25-1	TRBD1	.	TRBJ1-2	CASSEAKGQGGIGYTF	TGTGCCAGCAGTGAAGCTAAGGGACAGGGAGGGATTGGCTACACCTTC
TRBV5-1	.	.	TRBJ2-7	CASSPAPGYYEQYF	TGCGCCAGCAGCCCAGCCCCTGGGTACTACGAGCAGTACTTC
TRBV5-8	.	.	TRBJ2-5	CASSLRGETQYF	TGTGCCAGCAGCTTGCGTGGGGAGACCCAGTACTTC
TRBV4-2	.	once	TRBJ2-2	CASSPDWNFNTGELFF	TGTGCCAGCAGCCCGGACTGGAACTTCAACACCGGGGAGCTGTTTTTT
TRBV19	.	.	TRBJ1-6	CASSPQKGRQAPLHF	TGTGCCTCCTCCCCCCAAAAGGGTCGGCAGGCACCCCTCCACTTT
TRBV18	.	.	TRBJ1-1	CASSSGAFNTEAFF	TGTGCCAGCTCATCTGGGGCATTTAACACTGAAGCTTTCTTT
TRBV5-1	.	.	TRBJ2-5	CASSLAIRGQETQYF	TGCGCCAGCAGCTTGGCGATCAGGGGACAAGAGACCCAGTACTTC
TRBV5-1	TRBD1	.	TRBJ2-1	CASSPGQPRADEQFF	TGCGCCAGCAGCCCGGGACAGCCCAGAGCCGATGAGCAGTTCTTC
TRBV7-2	TRBD2	.	TRBJ2-7	CASSGSGSYEQYF	TGTGCCAGCTCCGGGAGCGGGAGCTACGAGCAGTACTTC
TRBV5-8	.	.	TRBJ2-1	CASRGFPSYNEQFF	TGTGCCAGCAGGGGGTTTCCCTCCTACAATGAGCAGTTCTTC
TRBV9	.	once	TRBJ2-3	CASSDRLSSSTDTQYF	TGTGCCAGCAGCGACCGTCTGTCCTCTAGCACAGATACGCAGTATTTT
TRBV30	.	.	TRBJ2-1	CAWRVGGNSYNEQFF	TGTGCCTGGAGGGTAGGCGGGAACTCCTACAATGAGCAGTTCTTC
TRBV28	TRBD2	.	TRBJ2-7	CATGGGSSVGYEQYF	TGTGCCACCGGGGGAGGGAGTAGCGTGGGCTACGAGCAGTACTTC
TRBV27	.	.	TRBJ2-2	CASSLSYTGELFF	TGTGCCAGCAGTTTATCTTACACCGGGGAGCTGTTTTTT
TRBV7-7	TRBD1	.	TRBJ2-1	CASSPGTGTYNEQFF	TGTGCCAGCAGCCCCGGGACAGGGACCTACAATGAGCAGTTCTTC
TRBV11-3	.	.	TRBJ2-1	CASSLSGSYNEQFF	TGTGCCAGCAGCTTATCCGGGAGTTACAATGAGCAGTTCTTC
TRBV10-3	TRBD1	.	TRBJ1-2	CAISGGADGYTF	TGTGCCATCTCAGGGGGCGCGGATGGCTACACCTTC
TRBV27	.	.	TRBJ2-7	CASSLTKGGYEQYF	TGTGCCAGCAGTTTGACAAAAGGGGGTTACGAGCAGTACTTC
TRBV9	.	.	TRBJ2-2	CASSVAGSGNTGELFF	TGTGCCAGCAGCGTAGCTGGGAGCGGGAACACCGGGGAGCTGTTTTTT
TRBV28	TRBD1	.	TRBJ2-1	CASSFGGISGTGHNEQFF	TGTGCCAGCAGTTTCGGAGGCATCTCCGGGACAGGGCACAATGAGCAGTTCTTC
TRBV9	TRBD2	.	TRBJ2-1	CASSGGLAGHNEQFF	TGTGCCAGCAGCGGAGGACTAGCGGGACACAATGAGCAGTTCTTC
TRBV10-3	.	.	TRBJ2-7	CAISSTYEQYF	TGTGCCATCAGTTCTACCTACGAGCAGTACTTC
TRBV6-5	.	few	TRBJ1-4	CASSYSRGIEKLFF	TGTGCCAGCAGTTACTCGAGGGGGATTGAAAAACTGTTTTTT
TRBV4-2	.	once	TRBJ1-5	CASSQDAGATQPQHF	TGTGCCAGCAGCCAAGATGCGGGGGCGACGCAGCCCCAGCATTTT
TRBV5-4	.	.	TRBJ1-2	CASSQDLTRPGYGYTF	TGCGCCAGCAGCCAAGATCTTACCAGACCGGGCTATGGCTACACCTTC
TRBV7-3	.	.	TRBJ2-2	CASSSSSGELFF	TGTGCCAGCAGCTCTAGCTCCGGGGAGCTGTTTTTT
TRBV7-3	TRBD2	.	TRBJ2-7	CASTAGGPYEQYF	TGTGCCAGCACCGCGGGAGGGCCCTACGAGCAGTACTTC
TRBV28	.	.	TRBJ2-5	CASSPVGVAWETQYF	TGTGCCAGCAGTCCCGTGGGGGTCGCTTGGGAGACCCAGTACTTC
TRBV2	.	.	TRBJ1-1	CASRRTSQGTEAFF	TGTGCCAGCAGGAGGACCTCTCAGGGCACTGAAGCTTTCTTT
TRBV27	.	.	TRBJ1-3	CASRNRVDGNTIYF	TGTGCCAGCCGTAACAGGGTAGACGGAAACACCATATATTTT
TRBV30	.	.	TRBJ1-2	CAWTGSGIGGYTF	TGTGCCTGGACGGGGTCAGGGATAGGTGGCTACACCTTC
TRBV15	.	.	TRBJ2-1	CATSRGPEQFF	TGTGCCACCAGCAGGGGTCCTGAGCAGTTCTTC
TRBV28	.	few	TRBJ1-1	CASSPQGSRGTEAFF	TGTGCCAGCAGTCCTCAGGGGAGCCGGGGCACTGAAGCTTTCTTT
TRBV4-2	.	.	TRBJ2-1	CASSQEIRVNEQFF	TGTGCCAGCAGCCAAGAAATTAGGGTCAATGAGCAGTTCTTC
TRBV6-5	TRBD2	.	TRBJ2-2	CATRRLAGETGELFF	TGTGCCACCAGGCGTTTAGCGGGAGAAACCGGGGAGCTGTTTTTT
TRBV28	TRBD2	.	TRBJ2-7	CASNVVAGSYEQYF	TGTGCCAGCAACGTGGTAGCGGGGTCCTACGAGCAGTACTTC
TRBV11-2	.	.	TRBJ2-7	CASSLDRTVSGGYEQYF	TGTGCCAGCAGCTTAGATAGGACCGTGTCTGGGGGCTACGAGCAGTACTTC
TRBV29-1	.	.	TRBJ2-1	CSVGHLVSHEQFF	TGCAGCGTTGGGCATCTGGTGAGTCATGAGCAGTTCTTC
TRBV7-2	.	.	TRBJ2-1	CASSSQGTSSYNEQFF	TGTGCCAGCAGCTCTCAGGGCACTAGCTCCTACAATGAGCAGTTCTTC
TRBV23-1	TRBD1	.	TRBJ1-2	CASSQGQDRPNYGYTF	TGCGCCAGCAGTCAAGGCCAGGACAGGCCCAACTATGGCTACACCTTC
TRBV2	.	once	TRBJ1-1	CASSGHTLTNTEAFF	TGTGCCAGCAGTGGCCACACCCTTACTAACACTGAAGCTTTCTTT
TRBV19	.	.	TRBJ2-6	CADVTWGSGANVLTF	TGTGCCGACGTTACCTGGGGCTCTGGGGCCAACGTCCTGACTTTC
TRBV13	TRBD2	.	TRBJ2-5	CASSSLAGGRETQYF	TGTGCCAGCAGCTCCTTAGCGGGAGGGCGAGAGACCCAGTACTTC
TRBV5-1	TRBD2	.	TRBJ2-3	CASSGRAGELDTQYF	TGCGCCAGCAGCGGGCGGGCGGGAGAACTAGATACGCAGTATTTT
TRBV7-3	.	.	TRBJ2-1	CASSLFPSASDYNEQFF	TGTGCCAGCAGCTTATTCCCCTCGGCTAGCGACTACAATGAGCAGTTCTTC
TRBV5-4	.	.	TRBJ2-5	CASSLWGEETQYF	TGTGCCAGCAGCTTGTGGGGGGAAGAGACCCAGTACTTC
TRBV5-1	.	.	TRBJ2-1	CASSPGAGGEQFF	TGCGCCAGCAGCCCTGGAGCTGGGGGCGAGCAGTTCTTC
TRBV28	TRBD1	.	TRBJ2-7	CASSPRTGKGSEQYF	TGTGCCAGCAGCCCTCGGACAGGGAAAGGGAGTGAGCAGTACTTC
TRBV27	.	.	TRBJ2-2	CASKGLRNTGELFF	TGTGCCAGCAAGGGCCTCAGAAACACCGGGGAGCTGTTTTTT